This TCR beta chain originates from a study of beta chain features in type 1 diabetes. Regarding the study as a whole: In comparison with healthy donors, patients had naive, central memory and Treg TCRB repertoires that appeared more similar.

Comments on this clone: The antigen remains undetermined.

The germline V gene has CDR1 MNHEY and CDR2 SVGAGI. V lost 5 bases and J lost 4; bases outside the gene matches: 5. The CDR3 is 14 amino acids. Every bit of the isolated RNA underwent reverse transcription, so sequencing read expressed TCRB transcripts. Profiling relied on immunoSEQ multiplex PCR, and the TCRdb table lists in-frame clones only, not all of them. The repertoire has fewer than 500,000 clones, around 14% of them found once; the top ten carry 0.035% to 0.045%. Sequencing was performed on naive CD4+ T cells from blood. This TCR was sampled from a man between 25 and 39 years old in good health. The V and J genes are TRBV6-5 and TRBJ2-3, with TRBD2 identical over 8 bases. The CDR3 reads CASSRGTSPDTQYF. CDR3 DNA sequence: TGTGCCAGCAGTAGAGGGACTAGTCCAGATACGCAGTATTTT.